The sequence of this TCR beta chain was determined in a study of shared clonotypes between healthy human individuals (dated by TCRdb to 2020 to 2021). With respect to the entire study: A few men and a couple of women, aged 18 to 49 years, made up the cohort. Per donor, three plates each were used for CD4 naive and CD4 memory, two for CD8 naive, and one for CD8 memory. To estimate repertoire size and how much clonotype sharing occurs between individuals, the study deeply sequenced the blood TCR repertoires of five healthy adults. To increase sequencing depth and limit assay-specific biases, different laboratories used diverse techniques to prepare libraries and sequence TCR repertoires. Between about 0.9 and 8.9 billion PBMCs per donor were obtained by leukapheresis.

Beyond this particular receptor, the publication reports: The small number of donors limited the genetic and exposure-history diversity represented. When a handful of donors were compared, the shared fraction of clonotypes was about 5.2% for naive CD4, 3.5% for naive CD8, 2.3% for memory CD4, and around 0.37% for memory CD8. Pairwise subsampling led to the expectation that sequencing depth would affect the degree of clonotype sharing among donors. Sampling was restricted to blood, and TCR repertoires in tissue are likely to differ from TCR repertoires in blood. Even with the large sequencing depth, rarefaction of the sorted-subset datasets indicated that sequencing was incomplete. Naive subsets generally had larger estimated clonotype richness than memory subsets did. Compared with non-shared clonotypes, clonotypes shared by all four sorted-subset donors had higher generation probabilities.

The CDR3 covers 13 residues, taking in both the cysteine and the phenylalanine. This entry keeps only the CDR3 DNA: 39 bases, framed from base 1. V and J lose 0 bases and 11 bases, and a span of 13 bases separates them. In the germline V gene (reference sequence), CDR1 corresponds to MNHEY and CDR2 to SMNVEV. To note about this clone: This clone's antigen is unknown. The sample holds no much larger clone one base away, and base qualities are not on file.

Healthy HIV-negative adults with no recently reported acute infections or vaccinations were included as donors. All donors were Caucasian adults living in Nashville, Tennessee, USA. Magnetic negative selection was used to enrich CD4+ T cells, after which naive cells were positively selected on CD45RA and the negative fraction became the memory subset. After blood collection by leukapheresis, PBMCs were isolated using Ficoll-Histopaque density gradient centrifugation and then cryopreserved in the vapor phase of liquid nitrogen. Analytical flow cytometry was used to check the purity and quantity of every magnetically sorted T cell population. Each sorted fraction had its genomic DNA isolated and then quantified by UV absorbance on a Nanodrop 2000c. Using the deep immunoSEQ assay, TCR CDR3 regions were amplified from genomic DNA by multiplex PCR. Extracted genomic DNA from each cell subset was distributed evenly across all wells of several immunoSEQ 96-well plates, and each plate was treated as a replicate. For sorted subsets, each replicate PCR was loaded with around 220 ng genomic DNA, equivalent to 25,000 to 35,000 T cell genomes. Purified libraries were measured with a Qubit 3.0 fluorometer, size-checked on a Bioanalyzer 2100, and measured again with the KAPA Library Quantification kit. Every immunoSEQ 96-well plate was sequenced on a dedicated single-read 150-cycle Illumina NextSeq 550 flow cell. The study's processing was this. Because the immunoSEQ output held only junctional sequences and lacked quality scores, the filtering could not match the filtering applied to full-length reads. To assign V/J genes and CDR3, sequences were annotated against IMGT germline references using PyIR, a Python wrapper for IgBLAST v1.9. Reads were filtered out if the reads had weak V/J assignments (E-value above 1e-6), no CDR3, stop codons, out-of-frame junctions, or ambiguous translated residues. V3J clonotypes were defined by identical inferred V gene, J gene, and CDR3 amino acid sequence. To compute the percentage overlap between repertoires, the number of shared unique clonotypes was divided by the size of the smaller repertoire. Three approaches were used to assess repertoire richness: RTK rarefaction, the Chao1 estimator, and Recon v2.1 estimates of unobserved clonotypes. OLGA was used to compute generation probabilities for all TCRbeta clonotypes that the gDNA method yielded from several donors. Here the immuneACCESS table is served through TCRdb, limited to in-frame sequences with V and J called. Missing clones are a known gap in these copies; in checked studies unresolved V genes cover under half, and the rest lacks a known reason. The D gene and trimming were derived from the DNA, and the V and J assignments and clone size from that table. The sample has 2 million to 2.5 million clones on record, approximately 94% of them singletons. The ten largest clones represent roughly 0.13% of the sample.

The sequenced sample consisted of naive CD4+ T cells sorted from blood. This sample's cell subset or site label indicates: CD45RA+ positively selected. The chain is made from TRBV27 and TRBJ1-1; TRBD1 is possibly the D segment (6 matching bases). The clonotype originates from a man aged 18 to 29 in good health. The CDR3 in this case is CASSLSAVGGAFF. Here is the DNA: TGTGCCAGCAGTTTATCTGCGGTAGGGGGGGCTTTCTTT.